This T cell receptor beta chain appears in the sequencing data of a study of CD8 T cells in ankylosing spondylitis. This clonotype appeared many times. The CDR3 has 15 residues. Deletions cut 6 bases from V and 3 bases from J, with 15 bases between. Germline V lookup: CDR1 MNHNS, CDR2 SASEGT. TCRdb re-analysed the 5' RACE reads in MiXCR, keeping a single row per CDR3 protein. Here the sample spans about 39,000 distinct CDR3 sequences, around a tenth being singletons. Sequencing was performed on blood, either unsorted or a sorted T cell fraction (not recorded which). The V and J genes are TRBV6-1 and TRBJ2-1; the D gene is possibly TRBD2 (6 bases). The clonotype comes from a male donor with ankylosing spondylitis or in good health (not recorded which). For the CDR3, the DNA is TGTGCCAGCAGCGAAACCGGGACTGACTACAATGAGCAGTTCTTC. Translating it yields CASSETGTDYNEQFF.